Detailed here is one T cell receptor beta chain. PCR was performed a second time for roughly 7 to 11 cycles using a sample-barcoded 5' primer and a J-beta primer mix. TCRdb reprocessed the 5' RACE reads with MiXCR, giving one entry per CDR3 protein. The top ten clones hold 11% of a sample with 1.6 million or so distinct CDR3 sequences, about 35% of them seen once. These data come from a study of blood T cells in healthy people across ages. The CDR3 consists of 18 residues. Trimming cost V 6 bases and J 0 bases; bases outside gene matches: 5. This chain joins TRBV12-3 or TRBV12-4 and TRBJ2-2; 15 positions agree with TRBD2. The receptor was derived from a woman in her twenties or thirties in good health. Input material: blood. CDR3 DNA: TGTGCCAGCAGGGGGGGACTAGCGGGGGGCTCGAACACCGGGGAGCTGTTTTTT. Its translation is CASRGGLAGGSNTGELFF.